This T cell receptor (beta chain) was captured by sequencing in a study of blood T cell repertoires in COVID-19. Looking at the study overall: Material from acute and convalescent COVID-19 was sourced from the United States, Italy and Spain.

Measured with immunoSEQ multiplex PCR; TCRdb has only the in-frame clones, and not every one. Counted here are around 310,000 clones, roughly 88% occurring once; the ten biggest clones make up about 4.7%. The CDR3 is 15 residues long. Trimming at V came to 4 bases and at J to 2 bases, leaving 6 bases not matched to a gene. The germline V gene has CDR1 SGHNT and CDR2 YYREEE (reference sequence). The rearrangement joins TRBV5-4 to TRBJ2-3; 8 positions match TRBD2. Source material: PBMCs or T cells enriched from blood (not recorded which). The receptor was isolated from a young man who had recovered from COVID-19. The CDR3 nucleotides are TGTGCCAGCAGCGCGGGGGGCGCGAACACAGATACGCAGTATTTT. Translated: CASSAGGANTDTQYF.